One sample yielded the 11 T cell receptor beta chains listed below, sequenced in a study of CD8 T cells in Susac syndrome. RNA totalling about 0.5 to 1 ug underwent reverse transcription with random hexamers. TCRdb called the immunoSEQ multiplex PCR reads again in MiXCR, with one record for every CDR3 protein. This sample yields about 81,000 distinct CDR3 sequences, of which 94% are seen a single time; about 0.94% belongs to the top ten. Specimen: CD8+ T cells from PBMCs. All receptors come from a human donor with Susac syndrome.

The V gene is TRBV5-6, the J gene TRBJ1-1, with 9 bases fitting TRBD1. Germline loops: CDR1 SGHDT, CDR2 YYEEEE. V gave up 2 bases and J gave up 1 base; unmatched junction bases: 6. This CDR3 is built from 16 residues. The CDR3 here is CASSFAGQGPNTEAFF. The CDR3 DNA reads TGTGCCAGCAGCTTCGCGGGACAGGGACCGAACACTGAAGCTTTCTTT.

The DNA for the CDR3 is TGCAGTGCTAGACCGACAGGGGGCATGGGCGAGCAGTACTTC. Translating gives CSARPTGGMGEQYF. This rearrangement joins TRBV20-1 to TRBJ2-7; the match to TRBD1 covers 10 bases. The V gene end was trimmed by 2 bases and the J gene end by 6 bases; junction bases not matched to a gene: 7. The CDR3 covers 14 residues. Per the germline V gene, CDR1 is DFQATT and CDR2 is SNEGSKA (reference sequence).

The rearrangement links TRBV6-5 to TRBJ2-2, with D possibly being TRBD1 (6 bases). The ends were cut back, 4 bases at V and 1 base at J, with 10 bases in the middle. The CDR3 loop spans 15 amino acids. CDR1 and CDR2 (germline): MNHEY, SVGAGI. CDR3 amino acids: CASSLQGWNTGELFF. The DNA of the CDR3 is TGTGCCAGCAGTTTGCAGGGGTGGAACACCGGGGAGCTGTTTTTT.

The chain links TRBV12-3 or TRBV12-4 to TRBJ2-1; D remains unclear. The CDR3 is made up of 15 amino acids. The germline V and J ends were trimmed by 6 bases and 4 bases, with 16 bases remaining between them. The DNA of the CDR3 is TGTGCCAGCAGAGCCACCAATAGGGCATACAATGAGCAGTTCTTC. It codes for CASRATNRAYNEQFF.

This clonotype was detected only a few times. The rearrangement links TRBV19 to TRBJ2-3; possibly TRBD1 for D (5 bases). CDR1 LNHDA and CDR2 SQIVND come from the germline V gene (reference sequence). CDR3 length: 11 amino acids. V was pared by 6 bases and J by 5 bases, with 6 bases between. The DNA for the CDR3 is TGTGCCAGTAGAGGGGTAGATACGCAGTATTTT. Its translation: CASRGVDTQYF.

This rearrangement joins TRBV5-1 to TRBJ2-1; D gene ambiguous. Germline assignment: CDR1 SGHRS and CDR2 YFSETQ. V lost 2 bases and J lost 6, with 6 bases in between. The CDR3 loop spans 12 amino acids. The CDR3 loop is CASSFGPNEQFF. The CDR3 coding sequence is TGCGCCAGCAGCTTCGGTCCCAATGAGCAGTTCTTC.

In DNA, the CDR3 is TGCAGCGTTGTAGTATACCATTCCACAGATACGCAGTATTTT. Residues: CSVVVYHSTDTQYF. The rearrangement uses TRBV29-1 and TRBJ2-3; D not certain. Germline values: CDR1 SQVTM, CDR2 ANQGSEA. Trimming shortened V by 4 bases and J by 2 bases, and 13 bases separated the two germline ends. The CDR3 covers 14 residues.

This chain connects TRBV2 to TRBJ2-5; D uncertain. Between the trimmed V and J ends, which lost 4 bases and 1 base, there was a span of 7 bases. CDR3 length: 13 residues. Per germline, CDR1 SNHLY and CDR2 FYNNEI. The CDR3: CASSGWGQETQYF. The CDR3 DNA follows: TGTGCCAGCAGTGGGTGGGGCCAAGAGACCCAGTACTTC.

The chain has TRBV7-8 and TRBJ1-5, with a tentative D call TRBD1 (6 bases). This CDR3 is built from 15 residues. Trimming took 5 bases from V and 2 from J, leaving 13 bases between them. Germline V gives CDR1 SGHVS, CDR2 FQNEAQ. The CDR3 DNA reads as TGTGCCAGCAGCAAAGACAGGTTCCGCAATCAGCCCCAGCATTTT. This sequence encodes CASSKDRFRNQPQHF.

This sequence joins TRBV2 and TRBJ2-3; D may be TRBD1 (6 bases). CDR1 SNHLY and CDR2 FYNNEI come from the germline V gene. V was cut by 7 bases and J by 6 bases, with 8 bases left in between. This CDR3 has 11 amino acids. CDR3 nucleotides: TGTGCCAGCAACAGGGTTGATACGCAGTATTTT. Translating gives CASNRVDTQYF.

CDR3 DNA: TGTGCCAGCAGATCAGCCCGACTGGAGACCCAGTACTTC. Its protein is CASRSARLETQYF. V and J are TRBV25-1 and TRBJ2-5; D not certain. The CDR3 contains 13 residues. With 6 bases removed from V and 5 bases from J, the gap between germline ends came to 13 bases. The germline gives CDR1 MGHDK, CDR2 SYGVNS. The full variable domain, with the rest looked up from reference TRBV25-1 and TRBJ2-5, is EADIYQTPRYLVIGTGKKITLECSQTMGHDKMYWYQQDPGMELHLIHYSYGVNSTEKGDLSSESTVSRIRTEHFPLTLESARPSHTSQYLCASRSARLETQYFGPGTRLLVL.